This entry is about one TCR beta chain. Its target is unknown. This sample stems from a study of T cell responses to AZD1222 COVID-19 vaccine. General study points: Just a handful of AZD1222 recipients tested seropositive at baseline. It was only after the peak T cell response that any repertoires were sampled. A reported finding is that nearly half of spike-specific TCRs target unmutated variant regions.

The protocol was immunoSEQ multiplex PCR, while the TCRdb copy is restricted to in-frame clones and leaves out a portion. The sample carries roughly 120,000 clones, around 85% recorded once. The V and J ends lost 0 bases and 3 bases, in that order; junction bases with no gene match: 5. Germline V gives CDR1 MNHEY, CDR2 SMNVEV (reference sequence). The CDR3 totals 17 residues. The sequencing used peripheral blood, collected on day 0 of MenACWY control vaccination. This TCR derives from an adult in good health. The chain employs TRBV27 and TRBJ2-4; 10 bases map to TRBD1. The CDR3 loop is CASSLSGQGMGKNIQYF. The CDR3 bases are TGTGCCAGCAGTTTATCGGGACAGGGGATGGGCAAAAACATTCAGTACTTC.